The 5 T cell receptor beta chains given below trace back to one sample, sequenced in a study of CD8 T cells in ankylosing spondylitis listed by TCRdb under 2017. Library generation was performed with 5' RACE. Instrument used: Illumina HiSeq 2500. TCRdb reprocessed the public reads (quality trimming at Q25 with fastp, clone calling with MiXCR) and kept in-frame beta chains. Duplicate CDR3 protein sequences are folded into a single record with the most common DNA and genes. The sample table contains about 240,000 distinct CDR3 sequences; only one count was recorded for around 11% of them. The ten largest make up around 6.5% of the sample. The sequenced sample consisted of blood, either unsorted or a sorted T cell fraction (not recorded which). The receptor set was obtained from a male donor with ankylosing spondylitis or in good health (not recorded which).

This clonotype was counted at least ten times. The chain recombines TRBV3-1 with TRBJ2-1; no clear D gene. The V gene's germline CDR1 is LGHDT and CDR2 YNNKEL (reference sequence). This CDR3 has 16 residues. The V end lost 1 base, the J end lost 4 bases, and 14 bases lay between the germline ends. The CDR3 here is CASSQVLASNYNEQFF. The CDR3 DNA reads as TGTGCCAGCAGCCAAGTCTTGGCTTCCAATTACAATGAGCAGTTCTTC.

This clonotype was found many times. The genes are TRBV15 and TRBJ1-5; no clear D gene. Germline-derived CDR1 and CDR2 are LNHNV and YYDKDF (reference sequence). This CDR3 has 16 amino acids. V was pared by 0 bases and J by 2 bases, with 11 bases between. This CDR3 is CATSRERDGGNQPQHF. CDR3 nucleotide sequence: TGTGCCACCAGCAGAGAGAGGGATGGGGGCAATCAGCCCCAGCATTTT. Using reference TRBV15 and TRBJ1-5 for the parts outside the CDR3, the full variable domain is DAMVIQNPRYQVTQFGKPVTLSCSQTLNHNVMYWYQQKSSQAPKLLFHYYDKDFNNEADTPDNFQSRRPNTSFCFLDIRSPGLGDTAMYLCATSRERDGGNQPQHFGDGTRLSIL.

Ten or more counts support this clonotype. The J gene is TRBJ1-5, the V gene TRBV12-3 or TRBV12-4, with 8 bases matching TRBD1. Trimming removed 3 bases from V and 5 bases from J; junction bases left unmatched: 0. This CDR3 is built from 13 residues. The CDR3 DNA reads TGTGCCAGCAGTTTGACAGGGGATCAGCCCCAGCATTTT. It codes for CASSLTGDQPQHF.

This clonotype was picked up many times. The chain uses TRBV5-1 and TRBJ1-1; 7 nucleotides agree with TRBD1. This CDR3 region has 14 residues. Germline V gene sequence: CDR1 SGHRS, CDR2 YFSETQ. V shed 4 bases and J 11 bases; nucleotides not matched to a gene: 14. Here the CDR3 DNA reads TGCGCCAGCAGCGAGGGGACAGACGCCGTGGGGGCTTTCTTT. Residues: CASSEGTDAVGAFF.

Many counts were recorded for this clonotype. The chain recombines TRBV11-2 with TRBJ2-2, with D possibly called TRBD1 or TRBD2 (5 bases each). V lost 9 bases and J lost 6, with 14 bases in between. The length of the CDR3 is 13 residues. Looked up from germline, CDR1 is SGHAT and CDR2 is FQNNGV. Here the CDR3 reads CASQRGDAGELFF. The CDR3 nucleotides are TGTGCCAGTCAACGAGGGGACGCCGGGGAGCTGTTTTTT.